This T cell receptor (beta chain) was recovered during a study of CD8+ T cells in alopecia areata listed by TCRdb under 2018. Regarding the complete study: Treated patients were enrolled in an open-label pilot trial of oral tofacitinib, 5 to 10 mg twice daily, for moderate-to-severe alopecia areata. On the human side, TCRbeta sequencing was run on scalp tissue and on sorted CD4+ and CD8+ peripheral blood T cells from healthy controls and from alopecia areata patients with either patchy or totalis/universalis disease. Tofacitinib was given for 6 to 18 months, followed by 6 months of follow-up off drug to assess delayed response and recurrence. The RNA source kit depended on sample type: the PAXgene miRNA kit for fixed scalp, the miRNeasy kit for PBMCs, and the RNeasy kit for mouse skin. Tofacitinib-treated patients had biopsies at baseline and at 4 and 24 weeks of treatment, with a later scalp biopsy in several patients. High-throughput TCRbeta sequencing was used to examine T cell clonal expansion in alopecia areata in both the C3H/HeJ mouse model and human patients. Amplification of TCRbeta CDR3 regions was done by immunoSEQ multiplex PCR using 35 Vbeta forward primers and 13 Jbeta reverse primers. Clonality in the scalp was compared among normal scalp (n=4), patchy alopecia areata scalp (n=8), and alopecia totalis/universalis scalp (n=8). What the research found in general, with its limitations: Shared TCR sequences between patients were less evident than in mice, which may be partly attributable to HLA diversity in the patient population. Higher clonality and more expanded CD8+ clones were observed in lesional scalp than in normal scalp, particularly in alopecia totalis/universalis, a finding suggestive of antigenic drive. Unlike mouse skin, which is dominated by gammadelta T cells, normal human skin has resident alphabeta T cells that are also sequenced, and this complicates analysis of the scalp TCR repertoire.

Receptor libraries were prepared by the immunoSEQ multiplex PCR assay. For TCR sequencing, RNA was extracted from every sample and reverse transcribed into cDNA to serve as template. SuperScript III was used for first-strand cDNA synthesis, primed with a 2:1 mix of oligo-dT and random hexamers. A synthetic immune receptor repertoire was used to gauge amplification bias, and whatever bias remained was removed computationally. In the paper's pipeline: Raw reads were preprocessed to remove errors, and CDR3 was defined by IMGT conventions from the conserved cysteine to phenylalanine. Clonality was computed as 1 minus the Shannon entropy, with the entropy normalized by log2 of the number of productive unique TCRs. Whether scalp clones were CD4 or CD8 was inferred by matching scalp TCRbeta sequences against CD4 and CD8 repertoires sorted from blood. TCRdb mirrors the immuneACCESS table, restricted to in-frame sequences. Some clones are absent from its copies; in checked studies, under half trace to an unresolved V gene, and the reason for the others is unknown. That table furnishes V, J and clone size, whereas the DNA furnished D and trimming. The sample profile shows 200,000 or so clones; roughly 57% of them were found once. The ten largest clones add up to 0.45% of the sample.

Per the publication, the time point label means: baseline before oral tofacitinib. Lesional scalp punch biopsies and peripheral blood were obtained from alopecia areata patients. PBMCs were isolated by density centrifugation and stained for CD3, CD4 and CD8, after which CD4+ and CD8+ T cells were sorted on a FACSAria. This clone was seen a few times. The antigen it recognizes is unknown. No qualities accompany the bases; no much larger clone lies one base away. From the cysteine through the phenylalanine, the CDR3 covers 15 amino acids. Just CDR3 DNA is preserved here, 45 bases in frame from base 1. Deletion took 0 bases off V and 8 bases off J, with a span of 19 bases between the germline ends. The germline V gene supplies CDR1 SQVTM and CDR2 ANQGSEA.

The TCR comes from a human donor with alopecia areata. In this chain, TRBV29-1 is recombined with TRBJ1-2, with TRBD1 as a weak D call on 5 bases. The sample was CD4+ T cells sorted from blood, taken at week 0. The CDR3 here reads CSVEELQVLAGGYTF. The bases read TGCAGCGTTGAAGAACTACAAGTCCTGGCAGGGGGCTACACCTTC. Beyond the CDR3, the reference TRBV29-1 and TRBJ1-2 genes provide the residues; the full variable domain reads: SAVISQKPSRDICQRGTSLTIQCQVDSQVTMMFWYRQQPGQSLTLIATANQGSEATYESGFVIDKFPISRPNLTFSTLTVSNMSPEDSSIYLCSVEELQVLAGGYTFGSGTRLTVV.